The rows below give T cell receptor beta chains drawn from one sample of a study of Ad26.COV2.S vaccination and SARS-CoV-2 variants. Assay: immunoSEQ multiplex PCR; the TCRdb copy retains only in-frame clones and omits some. This sample has around 450,000 clones; 80% to 90% occur once, and the top ten carry just over 2.5%. The source material was peripheral blood, sampled in a trial of Ad26.COV2.S vaccine versus placebo. These receptors were taken from a person aged 18-65 years who received the Ad26.COV2.S COVID-19 vaccine or a placebo. Both conserved end residues are part of each CDR3.

V gene	J gene	CDR3 protein
TRBV6-2/TRBV6-3	TRBJ1-6	CASSSFPTGRNSPLHF
TRBV29-1	TRBJ2-3	CSALGTAVTDTQYF
TRBV5-1	TRBJ2-3	CASSPPADTQYF
TRBV4-3	TRBJ1-5	CASSQDGLGGQPQHF
TRBV5-1	TRBJ1-1	CASSPPGPNTEAFF
TRBV5-6	TRBJ1-2	CASSLTAWVLDGYTF
TRBV18	TRBJ2-6	CASSPGVTGANVLTF
TRBV7-2	TRBJ2-3	CASSKPRGGRTDTQYF
TRBV19	TRBJ1-2	CASSTTGTSYGYTF
TRBV4-2	TRBJ1-5	CASSQAGINQPQHF
TRBV15	TRBJ2-5	CATSSPRVWGETQYF
TRBV11-2	TRBJ1-3	CASHLDRARRGVLYF
TRBV18	TRBJ2-1	CASSPTGVNEQFF
TRBV19	TRBJ2-4	CASSMEGSGRARNIQYF
TRBV19	TRBJ1-5	CASSPRPSAQHF
TRBV7-3	TRBJ1-1	CASSSLRAAEAFF
TRBV12-5	TRBJ1-1	CASGLQEGTEAFF
TRBV4-3	TRBJ1-2	CASSQGSRAGYGYTF
TRBV19	TRBJ1-2	CASSMSNGYTF
TRBV7-2	TRBJ2-5	CASSSPPGRIQETQYF
TRBV10-3	TRBJ2-3	CAIAGGAYTDTQYF
TRBV29-1	TRBJ2-1	CSVDTSGYNEQFF
TRBV29-1	TRBJ2-5	CSVDISGRETQYF
TRBV7-2	TRBJ2-7	CASSFQGLGGNEQYF
TRBV5-4	TRBJ1-1	CASRPMFRGGNTEAFF
TRBV4-3	TRBJ2-2	CASSQQSWGELFF
TRBV29-1	TRBJ2-7	CSVGAVGPPYEQYF
TRBV7-2	TRBJ2-7	CASSLGGVYSYEQYF
TRBV5-4	TRBJ2-1	CASSLIRKSSYNEQFF
TRBV7-6	TRBJ2-5	CASSLGTSGQTQYF
TRBV11-3	TRBJ2-1	CASSPGGQRGSYNEQFF
TRBV4-3	TRBJ2-5	CASSQVEWGSQETQYF
TRBV15	TRBJ1-2	CATSREPDYGYTF
TRBV7-8	TRBJ1-1	CASSLTYRVPTEAFF
TRBV25-1	TRBJ2-2	CASSPRGTWNTGELFF
TRBV3-1/TRBV3-2	TRBJ1-4	CASSQWTAMNEKLFF
TRBV27	TRBJ1-5	CASSNRGRIPNQPQHF
TRBV5-1	TRBJ2-7	CASSLVTAYEQYF
TRBV7-3	TRBJ2-2	CASSLGLGGTGELFF
TRBV7-2	TRBJ1-5	CASSSRGGVDPQHF
TRBV18	TRBJ1-1	CASSPLDRGRITEAFF
TRBV6-5	TRBJ1-5	CAVSINSGRNQPQHF
TRBV27	TRBJ2-7	CASSSHRDPYEQYF
TRBV27	TRBJ1-5	CASRPDRSQPQHF
TRBV6-2/TRBV6-3	TRBJ2-3	CASSPGQGNWKRDTQYF
TRBV19	TRBJ2-2	CASVRRGYPGELFF
TRBV6-5	TRBJ2-1	CASRSAKVYNEQFF
TRBV6-6	TRBJ1-2	CATHDAAVEEYGYTF
TRBV12-3/TRBV12-4	TRBJ2-3	CASSLASTDTQYF
TRBV5-1	TRBJ2-1	CASSPMDPFGHNEQFF
TRBV7-2	TRBJ1-1	CASSLALRGKTEAFF
TRBV29-1	TRBJ1-1	CSVGTAVPEAFF
TRBV14	TRBJ1-1	CASRALNTEAFF
TRBV5-1	TRBJ1-2	CASRTGTAFYGYTF
TRBV19	TRBJ1-1	CASSIGGRKAFF
TRBV20-1	TRBJ2-3	CSASSLAGYTDTQYF
TRBV5-6	TRBJ2-7	CASSLREQSYEQYF